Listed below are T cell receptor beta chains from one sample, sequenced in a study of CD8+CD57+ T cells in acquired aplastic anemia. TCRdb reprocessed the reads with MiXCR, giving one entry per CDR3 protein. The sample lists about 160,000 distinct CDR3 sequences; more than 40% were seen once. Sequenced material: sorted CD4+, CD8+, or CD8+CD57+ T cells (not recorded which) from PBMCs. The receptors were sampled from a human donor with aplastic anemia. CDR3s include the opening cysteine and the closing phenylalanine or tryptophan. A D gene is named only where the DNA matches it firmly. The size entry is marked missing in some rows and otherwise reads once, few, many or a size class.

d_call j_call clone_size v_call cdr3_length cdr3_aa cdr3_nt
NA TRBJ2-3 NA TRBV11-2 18 CASSRPRGEAVSTDTQYF TGTGCCAGCAGCCGTCCGCGGGGAGAAGCGGTGAGCACAGATACGCAGTATTTT
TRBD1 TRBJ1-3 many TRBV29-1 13 CSVATGTGNTIYF TGCAGCGTTGCGACAGGGACTGGAAACACCATATATTTT
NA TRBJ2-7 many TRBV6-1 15 CASSEVVGAGSEQYF TGTGCCAGCAGTGAAGTGGTTGGGGCCGGGAGCGAGCAGTACTTC
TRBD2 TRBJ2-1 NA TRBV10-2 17 CASSEELAGFPYNEQFF TGCGCCAGCAGCGAAGAACTAGCGGGATTCCCCTACAATGAGCAGTTCTTC
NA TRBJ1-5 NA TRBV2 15 CASRVEQERSQPQHF TGTGCCAGCAGAGTAGAGCAGGAACGGAGTCAGCCCCAGCATTTT
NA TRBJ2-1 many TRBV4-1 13 CASRDMTYNEQFF TGCGCCAGCAGGGACATGACCTACAATGAGCAGTTCTTC
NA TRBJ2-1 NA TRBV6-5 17 CASSYSIGGSYYNEQFF TGTGCCAGCAGTTACTCAATTGGTGGCAGCTACTACAATGAGCAGTTCTTC
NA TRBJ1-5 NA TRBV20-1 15 CSASLRDPINQPQHF TGCAGTGCTAGCCTCCGGGACCCGATCAATCAGCCCCAGCATTTT
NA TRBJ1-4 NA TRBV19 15 CASSTGRMGNEKLFF TGTGCCAGTAGTACGGGCAGGATGGGTAATGAAAAACTGTTTTTT
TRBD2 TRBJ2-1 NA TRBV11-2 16 CASSVVGGRSYNEQFF TGTGCCAGCAGCGTTGTGGGGGGGAGGTCCTACAATGAGCAGTTCTTC
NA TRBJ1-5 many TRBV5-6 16 CASSLGGAGRFQPQHF TGTGCCAGCAGCTTGGGAGGCGCCGGGAGGTTTCAGCCCCAGCATTTT
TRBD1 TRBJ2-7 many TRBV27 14 CASSSRQGTYEQYF TGTGCCAGCAGTTCAAGACAGGGCACCTACGAGCAGTACTTC
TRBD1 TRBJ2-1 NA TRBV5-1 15 CASSLEGTGYNEQFF TGCGCCAGCAGCTTGGAGGGGACAGGGTACAATGAGCAGTTCTTC
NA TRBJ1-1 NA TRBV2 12 CASLRLNTEAFF TGTGCCAGCCTTCGGTTGAACACTGAAGCTTTCTTT
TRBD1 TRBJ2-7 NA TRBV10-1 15 CASSEYDRGLVEQYF TGCGCCAGCAGTGAGTATGACAGGGGGCTCGTCGAGCAGTACTTC
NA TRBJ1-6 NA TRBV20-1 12 CSASLALSPLHF TGCAGTGCCAGCCTAGCCCTATCACCCCTCCACTTT
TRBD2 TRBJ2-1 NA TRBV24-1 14 CATLGLAGYNEQFF TGTGCCACTCTGGGACTAGCGGGCTACAATGAGCAGTTCTTC
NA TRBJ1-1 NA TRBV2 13 CASSFGMNTEASF TGTGCCAGCAGTTTTGGGATGAACACTGAAGCTTCCTTT
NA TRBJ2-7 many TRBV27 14 CASSGPGPAYEQYF TGTGCCAGCAGTGGACCGGGACCCGCCTACGAGCAGTACTTC
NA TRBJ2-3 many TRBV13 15 CASSLHRESTDTQYF TGTGCCAGCAGCTTACATCGGGAGAGCACAGATACGCAGTATTTT
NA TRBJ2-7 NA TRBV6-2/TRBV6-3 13 CACSQRDGCEQYF TGTGCCTGCAGTCAACGAGATGGTTGCGAGCAGTACTTC
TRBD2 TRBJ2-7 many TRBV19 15 CASSQGLANSYEQYF TGTGCCAGTAGCCAGGGACTAGCGAACTCCTACGAGCAGTACTTC
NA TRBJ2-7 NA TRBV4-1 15 CASSQDRGGSYEQYF TGCGCCAGCAGCCAAGATAGGGGCGGCTCCTACGAGCAGTACTTC
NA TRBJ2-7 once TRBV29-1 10 CSVGTYEQYF TGCAGCGTGGGGACCTACGAGCAGTACTTC
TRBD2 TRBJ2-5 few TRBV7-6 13 CASTPAGGETQYF TGTGCCAGCACCCCGGCGGGGGGAGAGACCCAGTACTTC
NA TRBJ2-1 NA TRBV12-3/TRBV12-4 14 CASRLPGPYNEQFF TGTGCCAGCAGACTTCCGGGCCCCTACAATGAGCAGTTCTTC
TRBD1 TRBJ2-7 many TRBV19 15 CASAPLFETGVEQYF TGTGCCAGCGCCCCCCTCTTCGAGACAGGGGTCGAGCAGTACTTC
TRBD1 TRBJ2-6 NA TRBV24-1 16 CATSDPGGAGANVLTF TGTGCCACCAGTGATCCAGGGGGAGCTGGGGCCAACGTCCTGACTTTC
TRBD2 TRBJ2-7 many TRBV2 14 CASISGSRSYEQYF TGTGCCAGCATAAGCGGGAGCCGGTCCTACGAGCAGTACTTC
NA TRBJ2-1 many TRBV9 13 CASSVVGGGEQFF TGTGCCAGCAGCGTAGTAGGGGGGGGTGAGCAGTTCTTC
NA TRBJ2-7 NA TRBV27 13 CASSLASSYEQYF TGTGCCAGCAGTTTAGCCAGCTCCTACGAGCAGTACTTC
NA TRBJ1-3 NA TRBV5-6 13 CASSLVGGGHRYF TGTGCCAGCAGCTTGGTGGGGGGCGGACATCGATATTTT
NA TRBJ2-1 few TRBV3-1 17 CASSQDSRLSSYNEQFF TGTGCCAGCAGCCAAGATTCCCGGCTCAGCTCCTACAATGAGCAGTTCTTC
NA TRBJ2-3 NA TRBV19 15 CASRLGGSSTDTQYF TGTGCCAGTAGGTTGGGCGGCTCTAGCACAGATACGCAGTATTTT
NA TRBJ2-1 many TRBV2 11 CASSPNNEQFF TGTGCCAGCTCCCCGAACAATGAGCAGTTCTTC
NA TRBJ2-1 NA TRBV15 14 CATSRDRDYNEQFF TGTGCCACCAGCAGAGACAGAGACTACAATGAGCAGTTCTTC
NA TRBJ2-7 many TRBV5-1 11 CASSPGGEQYF TGCGCCAGCAGCCCCGGCGGCGAGCAGTACTTC
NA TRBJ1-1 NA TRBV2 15 CASSEGNGWNTEAFF TGTGCCAGCAGTGAGGGGAATGGTTGGAACACTGAAGCTTTCTTT
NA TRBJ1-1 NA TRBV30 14 CAGTRVGRSAEAFF TGTGCCGGTACTCGGGTGGGCCGGAGCGCTGAAGCTTTCTTT